A selection of T cell receptor beta chains follows, all from one sample in a study of blood T cell repertoires in COVID-19. Sequenced by immunoSEQ multiplex PCR; TCRdb stores in-frame clones only, minus some. This repertoire shows over 110,000 clones, nearly 85% found once; its top ten account for roughly 3.9%. The sample consisted of PBMCs or T cells enriched from blood (not recorded which). These TCRs come from a man aged 50-60 years in a cohort exposed to, infected with or recovered from COVID-19 (not recorded which). CDR3s include the opening cysteine and the closing phenylalanine or tryptophan. D genes are given only for firm matches. Rows may omit the clone size; those that give it use once, few, many or a size class.

CDR3aa	CDR3nt	v_gene	j_gene	abundance	d_gene
CASIGSSSYNEQFF	TGTGCCAGCATCGGGAGTAGCTCCTACAATGAGCAGTTCTTC	TRBV27	TRBJ2-1	.	.
CASSESVGNEQFF	TGTGCCAGCAGTGAATCGGTTGGCAATGAGCAGTTCTTC	TRBV25-1	TRBJ2-1	.	.
CTSSQELGGNTGELFF	TGCACCAGCAGCCAAGAATTGGGGGGGAACACCGGGGAGCTGTTTTTT	TRBV1	TRBJ2-2	.	.
CASSPARDTQYF	TGTGCCAGCTCACCCGCACGGGATACGCAGTATTTT	TRBV18	TRBJ2-3	.	.
CASSLGQPHQPQHF	TGTGCCAGCAGTTTGGGACAGCCCCATCAGCCCCAGCATTTT	TRBV6-2/TRBV6-3	TRBJ1-5	.	TRBD1
CSVWGELDYEQYF	TGCAGCGTCTGGGGAGAGCTCGACTACGAGCAGTACTTC	TRBV29-1	TRBJ2-7	.	.
CAWSVLGGGYEQYF	TGTGCCTGGAGTGTACTAGGGGGGGGATACGAGCAGTACTTC	TRBV30	TRBJ2-7	.	.
CASSQGAGGLDNEQFF	TGCGCCAGCAGCCAAGGGGCGGGGGGGCTTGACAATGAGCAGTTCTTC	TRBV4-3	TRBJ2-1	.	TRBD2
CASSFNGQRLFF	TGTGCCAGCAGCTTTAATGGACAACGTCTGTTTTTT	TRBV7-9	TRBJ1-4	.	.
CASSIATIYEQYF	TGTGCCAGTAGTATTGCGACAATCTACGAGCAGTACTTC	TRBV19	TRBJ2-7	once	.
CASSLGGRNGNQPQHF	TGCGCCAGCAGCCTGGGGGGGCGGAATGGCAATCAGCCCCAGCATTTT	TRBV5-1	TRBJ1-5	.	.
CASSAGGNTIYF	TGCGCCAGCAGCGCAGGAGGAAACACCATATATTTT	TRBV10-2	TRBJ1-3	few	.
CASSLEGQGPNTGELFF	TGTGCCAGCAGCTTAGAAGGACAGGGACCGAACACCGGGGAGCTGTTTTTT	TRBV11-3	TRBJ2-2	.	TRBD1
CASSVGDSGYEQYF	TGTGCCAGCAGCGTAGGGGACAGCGGCTACGAGCAGTACTTC	TRBV9	TRBJ2-7	.	TRBD1
CASSLGSSYNSPLHF	TGTGCCAGCAGCTTAGGCAGCTCCTATAATTCACCCCTCCACTTT	TRBV7-2	TRBJ1-6	few	.
CASTFQGLETQYF	TGTGCCAGCACGTTCCAGGGGCTTGAGACCCAGTACTTC	TRBV28	TRBJ2-5	.	.
CASSFGQGGKGYEQYF	TGTGCCAGCAGCTTCGGACAGGGCGGAAAAGGCTACGAGCAGTACTTC	TRBV13	TRBJ2-7	.	TRBD1
CASSPGTPYEQYF	TGTGCCAGCAGCCCCGGGACACCCTACGAGCAGTACTTC	TRBV12-3/TRBV12-4	TRBJ2-7	.	.
CASSQRTGANEKLFF	TGTGCCAGCAGCCAACGGACAGGGGCTAATGAAAAACTGTTTTTT	TRBV14	TRBJ1-4	.	TRBD1
CASSLVGGETQYF	TGTGCCAGCAGCTTAGTGGGGGGAGAGACCCAGTACTTC	TRBV7-9	TRBJ2-5	.	.
CAWTFGGRDTEAFF	TGTGCCTGGACCTTCGGGGGTAGGGACACTGAAGCTTTCTTT	TRBV30	TRBJ1-1	.	.
CSVEDPQGLYGYTF	TGCAGCGTTGAAGACCCACAGGGCCTCTATGGCTACACCTTC	TRBV29-1	TRBJ1-2	.	.
CASSHFPGADTGELFF	TGTGCCAGCAGCCACTTTCCGGGAGCAGACACCGGGGAGCTGTTTTTT	TRBV7-3	TRBJ2-2	.	.
CASSQEGQGRDEQFF	TGCGCCAGCAGCCAAGAGGGGCAGGGGAGGGATGAGCAGTTCTTC	TRBV4-3	TRBJ2-1	.	.
CASSFRTGGAPEAFF	TGTGCCAGCAGCTTTCGGACAGGGGGCGCACCTGAAGCTTTCTTT	TRBV5-6	TRBJ1-1	.	TRBD1
CASSQGTSSGNTIYF	TGTGCCAGCAGCCAGGGCACGAGCTCTGGAAACACCATATATTTT	TRBV3-1/TRBV3-2	TRBJ1-3	few	.
CASTGTVVDEKLFF	TGTGCCAGTACCGGGACAGTAGTTGATGAAAAACTGTTTTTT	TRBV19	TRBJ1-4	.	TRBD1
CASSLPRGGGEQFF	TGTGCCAGCAGCTTACCCAGAGGTGGCGGTGAGCAGTTCTTC	TRBV11-3	TRBJ2-1	once	.
CAISDMNTEAFF	TGTGCCATCAGTGACATGAACACTGAAGCTTTCTTT	TRBV10-3	TRBJ1-1	.	.
CASSIVQGNEKLFF	TGTGCCAGTAGTATAGTACAGGGGAATGAAAAACTGTTTTTT	TRBV19	TRBJ1-4	.	TRBD1
CASTPGGALQETQYF	TGTGCCAGCACCCCCGGAGGGGCACTTCAAGAGACCCAGTACTTC	TRBV5-6	TRBJ2-5	.	.
CASSYSTADSYYGYTF	TGTGCCAGCAGTTACTCGACAGCAGATTCCTACTATGGCTACACCTTC	TRBV6-2/TRBV6-3	TRBJ1-2	once	.
CATSRDNEYGYTF	TGTGCCACCAGCAGAGATAACGAGTATGGCTACACCTTC	TRBV15	TRBJ1-2	.	.
CASPSERLAGESETQYF	TGTGCCAGCCCATCCGAGCGGCTAGCGGGAGAGTCGGAGACCCAGTACTTC	TRBV27	TRBJ2-5	.	TRBD2
CASSYGGGRYEQYF	TGTGCCAGCAGTTACGGAGGGGGCAGATACGAGCAGTACTTC	TRBV6-5	TRBJ2-7	once	.
CASSDRGGTNEKLFF	TGCGCCAGCAGTGACAGAGGGGGCACTAATGAAAAACTGTTTTTT	TRBV10-2	TRBJ1-4	.	TRBD1
CAWSAPKGRAATEAFF	TGTGCCTGGAGTGCACCTAAGGGCAGGGCGGCGACTGAAGCTTTCTTT	TRBV30	TRBJ1-1	.	.
CASSRDRQGGKLFF	TGCGCCAGCAGCCGGGACCGGCAAGGGGGAAAACTGTTTTTT	TRBV5-1	TRBJ1-4	.	.
CASSFGQAAPNEQFF	TGTGCCAGCAGCTTCGGACAGGCCGCCCCCAATGAGCAGTTCTTC	TRBV7-7	TRBJ2-1	.	TRBD1
CASSLGQDSYEQYF	TGTGCCAGCAGCTTAGGACAGGACTCCTACGAGCAGTACTTC	TRBV11-3	TRBJ2-7	.	.
CASSPDRAFRKDTQYF	TGTGCCAGCTCCCCTGACAGGGCCTTTCGTAAGGATACGCAGTATTTT	TRBV27	TRBJ2-3	.	TRBD1